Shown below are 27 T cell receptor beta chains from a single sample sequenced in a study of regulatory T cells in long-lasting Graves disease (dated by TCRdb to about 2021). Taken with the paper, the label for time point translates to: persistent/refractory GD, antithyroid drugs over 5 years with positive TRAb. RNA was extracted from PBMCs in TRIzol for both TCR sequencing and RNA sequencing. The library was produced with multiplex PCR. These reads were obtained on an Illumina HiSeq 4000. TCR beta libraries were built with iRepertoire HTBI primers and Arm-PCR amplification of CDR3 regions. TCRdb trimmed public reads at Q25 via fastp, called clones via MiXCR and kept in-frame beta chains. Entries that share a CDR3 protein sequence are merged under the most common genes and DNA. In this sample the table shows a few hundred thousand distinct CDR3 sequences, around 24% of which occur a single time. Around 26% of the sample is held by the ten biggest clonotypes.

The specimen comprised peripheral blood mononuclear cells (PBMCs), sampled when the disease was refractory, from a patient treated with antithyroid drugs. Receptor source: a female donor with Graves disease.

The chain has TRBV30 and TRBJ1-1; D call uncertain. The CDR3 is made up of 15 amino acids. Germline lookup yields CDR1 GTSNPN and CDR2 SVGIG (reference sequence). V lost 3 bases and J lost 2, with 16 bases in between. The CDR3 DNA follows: TGTGCCTGGAGACCCCCAATGGGATCCAACACTGAAGCTTTCTTT. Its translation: CAWRPPMGSNTEAFF.

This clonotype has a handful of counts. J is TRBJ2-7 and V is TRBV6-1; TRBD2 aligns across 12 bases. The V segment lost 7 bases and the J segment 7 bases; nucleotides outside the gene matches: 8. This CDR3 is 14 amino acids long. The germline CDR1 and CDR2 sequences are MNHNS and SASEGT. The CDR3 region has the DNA TGTGCCAGCAAAAGGACTAGCGGGACTGGGGAGCAGTACTTC. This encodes CASKRTSGTGEQYF.

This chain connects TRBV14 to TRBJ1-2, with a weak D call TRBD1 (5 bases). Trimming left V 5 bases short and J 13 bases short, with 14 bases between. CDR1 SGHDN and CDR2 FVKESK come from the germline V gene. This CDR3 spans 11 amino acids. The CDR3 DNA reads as TGTGCCAGCAGCTCTCGTGGGGCATTCACCTTC. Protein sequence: CASSSRGAFTF.

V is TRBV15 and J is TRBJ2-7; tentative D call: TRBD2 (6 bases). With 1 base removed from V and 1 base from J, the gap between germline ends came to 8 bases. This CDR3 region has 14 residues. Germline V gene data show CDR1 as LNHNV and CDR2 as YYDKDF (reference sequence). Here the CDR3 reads CATSRGAGSYEQYF. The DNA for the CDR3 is TGTGCCACCAGCAGAGGGGCGGGATCCTACGAGCAGTACTTC.

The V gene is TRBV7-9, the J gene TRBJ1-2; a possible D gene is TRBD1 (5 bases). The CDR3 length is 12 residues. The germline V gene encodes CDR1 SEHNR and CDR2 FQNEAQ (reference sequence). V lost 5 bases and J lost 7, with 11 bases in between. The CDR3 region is CASSGREVGYTF. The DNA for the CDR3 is TGTGCCAGCAGCGGCAGGGAGGTTGGCTACACCTTC.

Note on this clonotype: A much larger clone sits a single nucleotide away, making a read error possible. CDR3 region: CASSYPTRSAQHF. As DNA, the CDR3 is TGTGCCAGCAGTTACCCGACCCGGTCGGCCCAGCATTTT. The chain recombines TRBV6-2 or TRBV6-3 with TRBJ1-5; D gene uncertain. Germline V gene lookup returns CDR1 MNHEY and CDR2 SVGEGT. Trimming removed 2 bases from V and 11 bases from J, with 13 bases in between. CDR3 size: 13 residues.

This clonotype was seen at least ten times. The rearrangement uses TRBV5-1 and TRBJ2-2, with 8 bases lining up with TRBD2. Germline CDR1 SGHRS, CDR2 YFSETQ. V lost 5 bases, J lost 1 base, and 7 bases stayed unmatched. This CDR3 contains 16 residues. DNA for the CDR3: TGCGCCAGCAGTTGGACAGCGGGAGAGAACACCGGGGAGCTGTTTTTT. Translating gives CASSWTAGENTGELFF.

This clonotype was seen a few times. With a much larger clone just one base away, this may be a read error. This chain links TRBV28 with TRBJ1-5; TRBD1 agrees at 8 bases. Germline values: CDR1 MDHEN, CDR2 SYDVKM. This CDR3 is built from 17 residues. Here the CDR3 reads CAGSRQGRGYSNQPQHF. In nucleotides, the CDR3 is TGTGCCGGCAGCCGACAGGGGAGGGGGTATAGCAATCAGCCCCAGCATTTT.

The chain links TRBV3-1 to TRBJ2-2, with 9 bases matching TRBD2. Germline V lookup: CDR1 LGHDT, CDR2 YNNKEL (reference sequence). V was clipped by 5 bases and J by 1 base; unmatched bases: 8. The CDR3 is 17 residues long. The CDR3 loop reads CASSTAGLALNTGELFF. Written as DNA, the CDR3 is TGTGCCAGCAGCACCGCTGGACTAGCGCTGAACACCGGGGAGCTGTTTTTT.

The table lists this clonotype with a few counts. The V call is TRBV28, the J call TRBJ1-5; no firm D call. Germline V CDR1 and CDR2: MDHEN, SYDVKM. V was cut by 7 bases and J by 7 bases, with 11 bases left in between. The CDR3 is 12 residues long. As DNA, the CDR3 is TGTGCCAGCACCCTTGGATTGCAGCCCCAGCATTTT. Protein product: CASTLGLQPQHF.

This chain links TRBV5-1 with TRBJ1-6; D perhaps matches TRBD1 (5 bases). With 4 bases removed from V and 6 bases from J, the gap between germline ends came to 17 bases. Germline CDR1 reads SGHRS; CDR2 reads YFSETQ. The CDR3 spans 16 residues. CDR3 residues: CASSPERGGSNSPLHF. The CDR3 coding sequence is TGCGCCAGCAGCCCGGAGAGGGGTGGCTCTAATTCACCCCTCCACTTT.

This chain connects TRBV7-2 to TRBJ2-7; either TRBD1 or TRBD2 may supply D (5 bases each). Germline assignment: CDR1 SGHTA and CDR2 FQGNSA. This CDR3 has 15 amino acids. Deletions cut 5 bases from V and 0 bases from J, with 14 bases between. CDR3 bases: TGTGCCAGCAGCGCCACCGGGACGAGCTCCTACGAGCAGTACTTC. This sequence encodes CASSATGTSSYEQYF.

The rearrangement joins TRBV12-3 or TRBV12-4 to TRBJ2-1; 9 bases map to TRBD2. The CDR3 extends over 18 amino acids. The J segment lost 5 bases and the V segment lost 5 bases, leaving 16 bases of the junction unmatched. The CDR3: CASSPRHPSGMGDNEQFF. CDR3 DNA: TGTGCCAGCAGTCCGAGACATCCTAGCGGGATGGGGGACAATGAGCAGTTCTTC.

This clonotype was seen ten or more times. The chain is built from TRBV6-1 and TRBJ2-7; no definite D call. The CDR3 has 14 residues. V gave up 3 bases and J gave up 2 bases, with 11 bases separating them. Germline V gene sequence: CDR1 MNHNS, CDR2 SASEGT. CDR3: CASSDSDRTYEQYF. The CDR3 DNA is TGTGCCAGCAGTGATTCTGACCGAACCTACGAGCAGTACTTC.

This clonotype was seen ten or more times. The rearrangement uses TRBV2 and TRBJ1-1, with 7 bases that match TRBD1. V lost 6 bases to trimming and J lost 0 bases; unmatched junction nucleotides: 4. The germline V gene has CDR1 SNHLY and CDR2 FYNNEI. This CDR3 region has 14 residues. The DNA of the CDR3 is TGTGCCAGCAGCCGGGACAGACTGAACACTGAAGCTTTCTTT. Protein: CASSRDRLNTEAFF.

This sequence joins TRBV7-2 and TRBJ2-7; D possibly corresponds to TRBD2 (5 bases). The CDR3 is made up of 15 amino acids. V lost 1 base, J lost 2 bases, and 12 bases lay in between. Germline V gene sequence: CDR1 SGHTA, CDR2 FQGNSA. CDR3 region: CASSLVGERTYEQYF. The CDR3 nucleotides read TGTGCCAGCAGCTTAGTGGGAGAAAGAACCTACGAGCAGTACTTC.

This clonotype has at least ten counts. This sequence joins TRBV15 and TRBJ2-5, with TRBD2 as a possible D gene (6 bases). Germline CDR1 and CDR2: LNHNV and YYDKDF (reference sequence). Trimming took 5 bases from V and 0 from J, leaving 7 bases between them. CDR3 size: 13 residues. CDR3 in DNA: TGTGCCACCAGCCCGGGAGACCAAGAGACCCAGTACTTC. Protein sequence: CATSPGDQETQYF.

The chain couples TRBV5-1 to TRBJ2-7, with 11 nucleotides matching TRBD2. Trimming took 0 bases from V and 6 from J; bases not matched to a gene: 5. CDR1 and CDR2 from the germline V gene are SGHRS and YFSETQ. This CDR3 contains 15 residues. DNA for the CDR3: TGCGCCAGCAGCTTGGTACTAGCGGGAGTTCCCGAGCAGTACTTC. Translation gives CASSLVLAGVPEQYF.

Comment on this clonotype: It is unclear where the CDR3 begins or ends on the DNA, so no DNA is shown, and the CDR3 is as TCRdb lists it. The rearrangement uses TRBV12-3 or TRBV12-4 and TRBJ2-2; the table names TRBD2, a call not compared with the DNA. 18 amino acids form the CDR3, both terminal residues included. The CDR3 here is CASRRTSGRSPTPGSCFF.

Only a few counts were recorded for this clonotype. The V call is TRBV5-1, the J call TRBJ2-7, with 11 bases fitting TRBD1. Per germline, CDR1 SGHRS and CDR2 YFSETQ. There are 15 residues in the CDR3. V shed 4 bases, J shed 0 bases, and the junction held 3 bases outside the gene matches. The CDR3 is CASSQGQGVSYEQYF. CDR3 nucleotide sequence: TGCGCCAGCAGCCAGGGACAGGGGGTCTCCTACGAGCAGTACTTC.

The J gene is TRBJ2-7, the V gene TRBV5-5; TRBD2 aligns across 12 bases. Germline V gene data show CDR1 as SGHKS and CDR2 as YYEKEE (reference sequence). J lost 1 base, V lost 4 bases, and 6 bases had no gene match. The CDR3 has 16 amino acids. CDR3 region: CASSRLAGGLSYEQYF. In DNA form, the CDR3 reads TGTGCCAGCAGCCGTCTAGCGGGAGGGCTATCCTACGAGCAGTACTTC.

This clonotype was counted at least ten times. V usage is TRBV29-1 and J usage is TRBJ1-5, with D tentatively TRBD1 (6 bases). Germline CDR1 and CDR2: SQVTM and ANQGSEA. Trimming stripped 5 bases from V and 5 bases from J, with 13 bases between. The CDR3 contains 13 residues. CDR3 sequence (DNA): TGCAGCGTTCAGGGACGGACAGATCAGCCCCAGCATTTT. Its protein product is CSVQGRTDQPQHF. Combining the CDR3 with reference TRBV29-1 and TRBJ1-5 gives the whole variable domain SAVISQKPSRDICQRGTSLTIQCQVDSQVTMMFWYRQQPGQSLTLIATANQGSEATYESGFVIDKFPISRPNLTFSTLTVSNMSPEDSSIYLCSVQGRTDQPQHFGDGTRLSIL.

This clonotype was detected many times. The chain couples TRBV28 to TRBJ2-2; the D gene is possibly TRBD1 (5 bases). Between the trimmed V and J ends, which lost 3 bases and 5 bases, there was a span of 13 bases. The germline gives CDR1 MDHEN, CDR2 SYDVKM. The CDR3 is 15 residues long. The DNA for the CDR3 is TGTGCCAGCAGTTTTTCATCAGGGTGGACCGGGGAGCTGTTTTTT. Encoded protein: CASSFSSGWTGELFF.

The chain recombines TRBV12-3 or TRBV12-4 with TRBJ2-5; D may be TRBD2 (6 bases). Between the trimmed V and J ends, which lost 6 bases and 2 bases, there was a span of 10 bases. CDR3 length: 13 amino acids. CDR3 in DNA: TGTGCCAGCAGCTTCGGGAGACAAGAGACCCAGTACTTC. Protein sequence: CASSFGRQETQYF.

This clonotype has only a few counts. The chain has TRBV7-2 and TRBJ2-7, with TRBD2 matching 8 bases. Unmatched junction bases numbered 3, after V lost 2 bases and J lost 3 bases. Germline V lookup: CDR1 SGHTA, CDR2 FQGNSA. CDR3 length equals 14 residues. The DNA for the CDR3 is TGTGCCAGCAGCTTAACTAGCGGATACTACGAGCAGTACTTC. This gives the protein CASSLTSGYYEQYF. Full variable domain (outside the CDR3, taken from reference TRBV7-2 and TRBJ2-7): GAGVSQSPSNKVTEKGKDVELRCDPISGHTALYWYRQSLGQGLEFLIYFQGNSAPDKSGLPSDRFSAERTGGSVSTLTIQRTQQEDSAVYLCASSLTSGYYEQYFGPGTRLTVT.

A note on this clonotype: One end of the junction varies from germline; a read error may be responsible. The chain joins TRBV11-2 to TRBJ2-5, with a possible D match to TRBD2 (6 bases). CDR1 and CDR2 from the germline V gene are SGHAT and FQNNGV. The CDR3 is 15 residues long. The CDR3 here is CASSQDNRRGETQYF. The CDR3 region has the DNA TGCGCCAGCAGCCAAGATAACCGGAGGGGAGAGACCCAGTACTTC.

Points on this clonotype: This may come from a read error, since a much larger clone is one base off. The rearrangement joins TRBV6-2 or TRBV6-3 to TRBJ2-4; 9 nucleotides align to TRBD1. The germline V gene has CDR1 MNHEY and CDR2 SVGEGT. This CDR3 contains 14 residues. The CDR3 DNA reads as TGTGCCAACAGTTCCGGGACAGGGATGGACATTCAGTACTTC. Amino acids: CANSSGTGMDIQYF.